These 2 T cell receptor beta chains came from one sample sequenced in a study of regulatory and conventional T cells in RAG deficiency. The table came from immunoSEQ multiplex PCR; TCRdb's copy has only in-frame clones and leaves some out. The sample yields about 29,000 clones, more than 90% seen once. Genomic DNA came from blood conventional CD4+ T cells gated CD25-low CD127-high. The sample was also linked to a second study, of regulatory T cells. That report adds: Amplification used 52 TRBV primers and 13 TRBJ primers.

The sample was CD25- CD4+ T cells sorted from blood. These receptors were collected from a human donor in good health.

V is TRBV19 and J is TRBJ2-5; 11 bases align to TRBD2. The V segment lost 6 bases and the J segment 7 bases; nucleotides outside the gene matches: 4. Per the germline V gene, CDR1 is LNHDA and CDR2 is SQIVND (reference sequence). This CDR3 is 13 amino acids long. The CDR3 protein is CASRTSGDVTQYF. In DNA, the CDR3 is TGTGCCAGTAGGACTAGCGGGGATGTGACCCAGTACTTC.

This rearrangement joins TRBV7-2 to TRBJ1-4; a weak D match, TRBD1 (6 bases). CDR3 size: 15 residues. V was shortened by 3 bases and J by 8 bases, with 16 bases between the two germline ends. From germline, CDR1 is SGHTA and CDR2 FQGNSA. CDR3 loop: CASSFQGHSREKLFF. For the CDR3, the DNA is TGTGCCAGCAGCTTCCAGGGACATTCGAGGGAAAAACTGTTTTTT.